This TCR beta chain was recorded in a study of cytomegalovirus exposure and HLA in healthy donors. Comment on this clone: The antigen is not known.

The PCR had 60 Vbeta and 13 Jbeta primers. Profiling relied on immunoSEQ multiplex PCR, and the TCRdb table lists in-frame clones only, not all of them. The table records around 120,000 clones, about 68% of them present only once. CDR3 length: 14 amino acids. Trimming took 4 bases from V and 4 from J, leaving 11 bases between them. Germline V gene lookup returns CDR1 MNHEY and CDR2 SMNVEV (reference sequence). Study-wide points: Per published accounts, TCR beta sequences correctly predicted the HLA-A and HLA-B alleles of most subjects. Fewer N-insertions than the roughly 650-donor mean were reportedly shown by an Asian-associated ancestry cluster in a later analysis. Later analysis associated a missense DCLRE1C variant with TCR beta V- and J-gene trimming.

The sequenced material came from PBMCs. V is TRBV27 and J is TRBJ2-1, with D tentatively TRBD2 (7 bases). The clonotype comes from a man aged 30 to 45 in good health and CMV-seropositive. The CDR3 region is CASSWGGAYNEQFF. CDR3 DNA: TGTGCCAGCAGTTGGGGGGGGGCGTACAATGAGCAGTTCTTC.